This T cell receptor beta chain was identified in a study of OX40 agonist ivuxolimab in advanced cancers. As for the study in general: Treatment received earlier with anti-PD-1, anti-PD-L1 or anti-CTLA-4 agents was allowed, and 40% had some. The study, taken as a whole, reports: It was also the case that some nonresponders had low normalized T-cell clonal expansion.

Data came from immunoSEQ multiplex PCR; TCRdb stores just in-frame clones and leaves some out. Among some 30,000 clones listed, about 90% were seen once. Collection of blood occurred at baseline, at cycle 4 day 1, and at cycle 7 day 1. To note about this clone: Antigen: not known.

Deletions cut 0 bases from V and 1 base from J, with 15 bases between. Germline V gives CDR1 SGDLS, CDR2 YYNGEE. This CDR3 is 17 amino acids long. The clonotype was recovered from an adult with an advanced solid tumor such as melanoma, head and neck, liver or kidney cancer. Here the sequenced sample was CD4+ or CD8+ T cells sorted from blood, taken in a trial of the OX40 agonist ivuxolimab. The chain employs TRBV9 and TRBJ2-3; possibly TRBD1 for D (6 bases). CDR3 in DNA: TGTGCCAGCAGCGTAGCAGGGGCGTCGTTCGGCACAGATACGCAGTATTTT. Amino acids: CASSVAGASFGTDTQYF.